This T cell receptor (beta chain) stems from a study of blood T cell repertoires in COVID-19. Study-wide context: COVID-19 samples collected from the United States, Italy and Spain covered acute and convalescent phases.

Germline CDR1 GTSNPN, CDR2 SVGIG (reference sequence). The CDR3 totals 13 residues. V lost 3 bases to trimming and J lost 4 bases, with 12 bases between them. Measured with immunoSEQ multiplex PCR; TCRdb has only the in-frame clones, and not every one. This table holds some 300,000 clones, about 90% found once. Ages ranged from roughly 18 to 100 years, with residence in around 24 US areas. Each participant's cohort was designated according to participant-reported clinical history. What the recovered Cohort 3 donors had was two negative PCRs, clearance, or symptom resolution. The material sequenced was PBMCs or T cells enriched from blood (not recorded which). The origin of this receptor is a woman in her 30s who had recovered from COVID-19. The V gene is TRBV30, the J gene TRBJ1-2, with a possible D match to TRBD1 (6 bases). DNA of the CDR3: TGTGCCTGGAGACCGGGACACGGCTATGGCTACACCTTC. Translation: CAWRPGHGYGYTF.